The rows below give T cell receptor beta chains drawn from one sample of a study of blood T cells in healthy people across ages. Using its own MiXCR run on the 5' RACE reads, TCRdb lists one record per CDR3 protein. The table includes 1.5 million to 2 million distinct CDR3 sequences, just under 50% detected once. The sequenced sample was blood. The receptors were gathered from a woman aged 40-49 years in good health. CDR3s include the opening cysteine and the closing phenylalanine or tryptophan. D genes are given only for firm matches. Expanded clones get a size class; other rows say once, few or many, or leave the size out.

TRBV20-1,TRBJ2-1,-,-,CSARVDSARNEQFF,TGCAGTGCTAGGGTGGACAGCGCACGGAATGAGCAGTTCTTC
TRBV4-1,TRBJ1-2,once,-,CASSQDLKYGHTF,TGCGCCAGCAGCCAAGATCTTAAGTATGGCCACACCTTC
TRBV12-3/TRBV12-4,TRBJ2-1,-,-,CASSLAGWDEQFF,TGTGCCAGCAGTTTAGCAGGGTGGGATGAGCAGTTCTTC
TRBV7-2,TRBJ2-1,many,-,CASSSFNEQFF,TGTGCCAGCAGCTCATTTAATGAGCAGTTCTTC
TRBV4-3,TRBJ2-3,-,-,CASSQVGTGRRTDTQYF,TGCGCCAGCAGCCAAGTAGGCACGGGCCGGCGCACAGATACGCAGTATTTT
TRBV5-1,TRBJ1-4,-,TRBD1,CASSSPGQSEKLFF,TGCGCCAGCAGCTCACCGGGACAGTCGGAAAAACTGTTTTTT
TRBV3-1,TRBJ1-1,-,-,CASSQVQGAIMNTEAFF,TGTGCCAGCAGCCAAGTACAGGGAGCGATCATGAACACTGAAGCTTTCTTT
TRBV5-1,TRBJ1-1,-,-,CASSLYGVNTEAFF,TGCGCCAGCAGCTTGTACGGGGTGAACACTGAAGCTTTCTTT
TRBV12-3/TRBV12-4,TRBJ1-4,few,TRBD1,CASTRQGAGEKLFF,TGTGCCAGCACCCGACAGGGTGCAGGGGAAAAACTGTTTTTT
TRBV7-9,TRBJ2-1,-,TRBD2,CAGSLVALAGGQNEQFF,TGTGCCGGCAGCCTCGTGGCTCTAGCGGGGGGGCAGAATGAGCAGTTCTTC
TRBV5-5,TRBJ2-5,-,-,CASSSFNSGILQETQYF,TGTGCCAGCAGCTCTTTTAATAGCGGAATACTCCAAGAGACCCAGTACTTC
TRBV9,TRBJ2-3,-,TRBD2,CASNPGLAGTPDTQYF,TGTGCCAGCAACCCGGGACTAGCGGGGACCCCAGATACGCAGTATTTT
TRBV7-2,TRBJ2-1,-,TRBD1,CASSLAGTGINEQFF,TGTGCCAGCAGCTTAGCCGGGACAGGGATAAATGAGCAGTTCTTC
TRBV7-8,TRBJ2-1,few,-,CASSPETGFSYNEQFF,TGTGCCAGCAGCCCCGAAACAGGTTTCTCCTACAATGAGCAGTTCTTC
TRBV20-1,TRBJ2-3,-,-,CSAMLGSDTQYF,TGCAGTGCTATGTTAGGGTCAGATACGCAGTATTTT
TRBV7-9,TRBJ2-7,few,TRBD1,CASRGTGTGFYEQYF,TGTGCCAGCAGAGGGACCGGGACAGGATTCTACGAGCAGTACTTC
TRBV28,TRBJ2-1,few,-,CASSWSGTEAYNEQFF,TGTGCCAGCAGTTGGTCCGGGACGGAGGCATACAATGAGCAGTTCTTC
TRBV20-1,TRBJ2-7,-,-,CSGGARRVSYEQYF,TGCAGTGGAGGCGCCAGGCGAGTTTCTTACGAGCAGTACTTC
TRBV7-9,TRBJ2-1,-,-,CASSLVNGLTYNEQFF,TGTGCCAGCAGCTTAGTTAACGGTCTGACCTACAATGAGCAGTTCTTC
TRBV20-1,TRBJ2-1,-,TRBD2,CSASGGTSGNEQFF,TGCAGTGCTAGTGGGGGGACTAGCGGTAATGAGCAGTTCTTC
TRBV4-2,TRBJ1-4,once,-,CASSQEAEGLNEKLFF,TGTGCCAGCAGCCAAGAGGCTGAGGGTTTGAATGAAAAACTGTTTTTT
TRBV12-3/TRBV12-4,TRBJ2-3,once,TRBD2,CACSYSGGTSTDTQYF,TGTGCCTGCAGTTACAGCGGGGGAACTAGCACAGATACGCAGTATTTT
TRBV3-1,TRBJ1-1,-,-,CASKNREGDTEAFF,TGTGCCAGCAAGAACAGGGAGGGAGACACTGAAGCTTTCTTT
TRBV20-1,TRBJ2-7,-,TRBD1,CSARLTDRATYEQYF,TGCAGTGCTAGATTAACTGACAGGGCCACCTACGAGCAGTACTTC
TRBV2,TRBJ2-5,-,-,CASPQGREQYF,TGTGCCAGCCCACAGGGTAGGGAGCAGTACTTC
TRBV20-1,TRBJ2-7,-,TRBD2,CSARSTSGGFYEQYF,TGCAGTGCTAGATCGACTAGCGGGGGATTCTACGAGCAGTACTTC
TRBV28,TRBJ2-1,-,-,CASSPTGFGYHEQFF,TGTGCCAGCAGCCCAACAGGGTTTGGGTACCATGAGCAGTTCTTC
TRBV4-3,TRBJ2-3,-,-,CASSQEGEVGTDTQYF,TGCGCCAGCAGCCAAGAGGGAGAGGTGGGCACAGATACGCAGTATTTT
TRBV7-3,TRBJ2-6,-,-,CASSLMLVGSGANVLTF,TGTGCCAGCAGCTTAATGCTTGTGGGGAGCGGGGCCAACGTCCTGACTTTC
TRBV5-1,TRBJ2-3,-,TRBD1,CASSLGRGTATDTQYF,TGCGCCAGCAGCTTGGGTAGGGGGACAGCCACAGATACGCAGTATTTT
TRBV2,TRBJ2-7,once,-,CASSDLNNSYEQYF,TGTGCCAGCAGCGACCTAAATAACTCCTACGAGCAGTACTTC
TRBV25-1,TRBJ1-5,many,-,CASSSTDYSNQPQHF,TGTGCCAGCAGTAGTACAGACTATAGCAATCAGCCCCAGCATTTT
TRBV29-1,TRBJ1-1,-,-,CSVSPGYEAFF,TGCAGCGTAAGTCCAGGGTATGAAGCTTTCTTT
TRBV6-5,TRBJ1-2,-,TRBD1,CASSDRDNGGYTF,TGTGCCAGCAGTGACAGGGATAATGGGGGCTACACCTTC
TRBV7-8,TRBJ2-3,once,-,CASSPRTGGGTDMQYF,TGTGCCAGCAGCCCACGGACTGGCGGGGGCACAGATATGCAGTATTTT
TRBV29-1,TRBJ1-5,-,-,CSVETPGEGQPQHF,TGCAGCGTTGAAACCCCAGGGGAGGGACAGCCCCAGCATTTT
TRBV5-1,TRBJ2-1,-,TRBD1,CASSSLGDWTGSYNEQFF,TGCGCCAGCAGCAGCTTGGGTGACTGGACAGGGTCCTACAATGAGCAGTTCTTC
TRBV27,TRBJ1-1,-,-,CASSPWGGGNTEAFF,TGTGCCAGCAGTCCATGGGGGGGTGGCAACACTGAAGCTTTCTTT
TRBV12-3/TRBV12-4,TRBJ2-7,many,-,CASRSGRPPYEQYF,TGTGCCAGCAGATCGGGACGGCCACCCTACGAGCAGTACTTC
TRBV25-1,TRBJ1-6,few,TRBD1,CASTRASGQGNSPLHF,TGTGCCAGCACCCGGGCCAGCGGACAGGGGAATTCACCCCTCCACTTT
TRBV9,TRBJ2-1,-,TRBD2,CASSASGLMYNEQFF,TGTGCCAGCAGCGCTAGCGGTCTGATGTACAATGAGCAGTTCTTC
TRBV2,TRBJ2-7,-,TRBD1,CASSEGQGVRGYEQYF,TGTGCCAGCAGTGAGGGACAGGGGGTTCGGGGCTACGAGCAGTACTTC
TRBV7-8,TRBJ1-2,-,-,CASSPRPDGYTF,TGTGCCAGCAGCCCACGACCGGATGGCTACACCTTC
TRBV6-2/TRBV6-3,TRBJ1-1,-,-,CASSPLSWDTEAFF,TGTGCCAGCAGTCCCCTTTCATGGGACACTGAAGCTTTCTTT
TRBV6-2/TRBV6-3,TRBJ2-3,-,-,CASSYVAGALTDTQYF,TGTGCCAGCAGTTACGTCGCGGGGGCCCTCACAGATACGCAGTATTTT
TRBV7-2,TRBJ2-3,-,TRBD1,CASSFAGTGGTDTQYF,TGTGCCAGCAGCTTTGCCGGGACAGGGGGCACAGATACGCAGTATTTT
TRBV18,TRBJ2-3,-,-,CASSPGTLRTDTQYF,TGTGCCAGCTCACCCGGGACTTTACGCACAGATACGCAGTATTTT
TRBV6-5,TRBJ2-5,few,-,CASTPAAGVKGETQYF,TGTGCCAGCACCCCCGCAGCAGGGGTAAAGGGGGAGACCCAGTACTTC
TRBV3-1,TRBJ2-5,few,-,CASSHPNQAQFRETQYF,TGTGCCAGCAGTCACCCAAACCAGGCGCAGTTTCGGGAGACCCAGTACTTC
TRBV6-6,TRBJ2-1,-,-,CASSYSDRGDEQFF,TGTGCCAGCAGTTACTCGGACCGGGGAGATGAGCAGTTCTTC
TRBV11-2,TRBJ2-3,-,-,CASSSRFGVTQSTDTQYF,TGTGCCAGCAGCTCGAGGTTTGGGGTTACACAGAGCACAGATACGCAGTATTTT
TRBV20-1,TRBJ2-7,-,-,CSPRGGWDEQYF,TGCAGTCCCAGGGGGGGCTGGGACGAGCAGTACTTC
TRBV7-8,TRBJ1-5,-,-,CASSSRLRGASNQPQHF,TGTGCCAGCAGCTCACGTCTCAGGGGCGCGAGCAATCAGCCCCAGCATTTT
TRBV7-2,TRBJ2-1,-,TRBD2,CASSLGGGVNGQFF,TGTGCCAGCAGCTTGGGCGGGGGGGTCAACGGGCAGTTCTTC
TRBV28,TRBJ2-1,few,TRBD1,CASIRDRAYNEQFF,TGTGCCAGCATCAGGGACAGGGCCTACAATGAGCAGTTCTTC
TRBV2,TRBJ2-6,-,-,CASSKDGAGSSGANVLTF,TGTGCCAGCAGTAAGGACGGGGCAGGGAGCTCTGGGGCCAACGTCCTGACTTTC
TRBV11-2,TRBJ2-7,few,-,CASSLLLRGTYNEQYF,TGTGCCAGCAGCTTATTACTACGGGGAACCTACAATGAGCAGTACTTC
TRBV12-3/TRBV12-4,TRBJ2-6,-,TRBD2,CASIAGGTGANVLTF,TGTGCCAGCATCGCGGGGGGTACGGGGGCCAACGTCCTGACTTTC
TRBV4-3,TRBJ2-4,many,-,CASSLDRLAKNIQYF,TGCGCCAGCAGCCTTGACAGATTAGCCAAAAACATTCAGTACTTC